One sample yielded the 14 T cell receptor beta chains listed below, sequenced in a study of CD8 T cells in Susac syndrome. With random hexamers, 0.5 to 1 ug RNA was reverse transcribed. From the immunoSEQ multiplex PCR reads, TCRdb called clonotypes with MiXCR, one entry per CDR3 protein. The table records about 430,000 distinct CDR3 sequences, around 85% of them present only once. Sequenced material: CD8+ T cells from PBMCs. The receptors derive from a human donor with multiple sclerosis.

V usage is TRBV2 and J usage is TRBJ1-6, with 7 bases fitting TRBD1. From germline, CDR1 is SNHLY and CDR2 FYNNEI. The CDR3 contains 17 residues. The J segment lost 8 bases and the V segment lost 10 bases, leaving 20 bases of the junction unmatched. The CDR3 spells CATSRGAGGFLDSPLHF. CDR3 sequence (DNA): TGTGCCACCTCGAGGGGGGCAGGGGGTTTCTTGGATTCACCCCTCCACTTT.

V usage is TRBV19 and J usage is TRBJ1-3, with D possibly being TRBD1 (6 bases). The germline gives CDR1 LNHDA, CDR2 SQIVND (reference sequence). The ends were cut back, 3 bases at V and 7 bases at J, with 16 bases in the middle. CDR3 length: 15 residues. DNA of the CDR3: TGTGCCAGTAGTATCACCGACCAAGGGGGGAACACCATATATTTT. Protein product: CASSITDQGGNTIYF.

CDR3 in amino acids: CASSFRANEQFF. CDR3 coding DNA: TGTGCCAGCAGCTTTAGGGCAAATGAGCAGTTCTTC. This sequence joins TRBV11-2 and TRBJ2-1; D is uncertain. The germline V gene has CDR1 SGHAT and CDR2 FQNNGV. The ends were cut back, 3 bases at V and 7 bases at J, with 7 bases in the middle. This CDR3 is 12 amino acids long.

The chain combines TRBV2 with TRBJ2-1, with 7 nucleotides matching TRBD1. Trimming took 6 bases from V and 6 from J; bases not matched to a gene: 11. The CDR3 spans 15 residues. Germline V gene lookup returns CDR1 SNHLY and CDR2 FYNNEI. The CDR3 sequence: CASSPTGQSFNEQFF. CDR3 nucleotides: TGTGCCAGCAGCCCCACGGGACAGAGTTTCAATGAGCAGTTCTTC.

The chain uses TRBV25-1 and TRBJ2-7; D is uncertain. Germline CDR1 MGHDK, CDR2 SYGVNS. Trimming removed 4 bases from V and 3 bases from J, with 4 bases in between. This CDR3 has 11 amino acids. The CDR3 nucleotides are TGTGCCAGCAGTGGCCTCTACGAGCAGTACTTC. Protein product: CASSGLYEQYF.

The J gene is TRBJ1-2, the V gene TRBV14, with D uncertain. Germline V gene sequence: CDR1 SGHDN, CDR2 FVKESK. The germline V and J ends were trimmed by 0 bases and 6 bases, with 14 bases remaining between them. The CDR3 extends over 15 amino acids. The CDR3 bases are TGTGCCAGCAGCCAAGATTTAATGGATTTCGATGGCTACACCTTC. Amino acids: CASSQDLMDFDGYTF.

This chain links TRBV10-3 with TRBJ1-2; D gene ambiguous. The germline V and J ends were trimmed by 10 bases and 1 base, with 13 bases remaining between them. This CDR3 is built from 13 residues. Per germline, CDR1 ENHRY and CDR2 SYGVKD. The CDR3 reads CATPQADNYGYTF. In DNA form, the CDR3 reads TGTGCCACCCCCCAGGCGGATAACTATGGCTACACCTTC.

The chain is built from TRBV12-3 or TRBV12-4 and TRBJ2-2, with unresolved D. The CDR3 spans 13 residues. Trimming stripped 3 bases from V and 5 bases from J, with 7 bases between. CDR3 DNA: TGTGCCAGCAGTTTTGGGTGGACCGGGGAGCTGTTTTTT. Residues: CASSFGWTGELFF.

This clonotype was picked up one time. J is TRBJ1-3 and V is TRBV29-1, with D tentatively TRBD1 (6 bases). There are 15 residues in the CDR3. The V gene lost 3 bases and the J gene lost 0 bases, with 12 bases spanning the gap. Germline assignment: CDR1 SQVTM and CDR2 ANQGSEA. CDR3 protein: CSVDSGESSGNTIYF. The CDR3 region has the DNA TGCAGCGTTGATTCAGGGGAGAGCTCTGGAAACACCATATATTTT. The full variable domain, rest sourced from reference TRBV29-1 and TRBJ1-3, is SAVISQKPSRDICQRGTSLTIQCQVDSQVTMMFWYRQQPGQSLTLIATANQGSEATYESGFVIDKFPISRPNLTFSTLTVSNMSPEDSSIYLCSVDSGESSGNTIYFGEGSWLTVV.

The chain couples TRBV12-3 or TRBV12-4 to TRBJ2-2, with TRBD1 matching over 10 bases. This CDR3 is built from 14 residues. V gave up 10 bases and J gave up 4 bases; unmatched junction bases: 6. In DNA form, the CDR3 reads TGTGCCACCCCGGGACAGGGGTTCACCGGGGAGCTGTTTTTT. Residues: CATPGQGFTGELFF.

The chain has TRBV27 and TRBJ2-5; 8 bases align to TRBD1. Germline CDR1 reads MNHEY; CDR2 reads SMNVEV (reference sequence). This CDR3 region has 15 residues. Trimming removed 8 bases from V and 5 bases from J; junction bases left unmatched: 13. The CDR3 sequence is CASAHGQGVAETQYF. DNA of the CDR3: TGTGCCAGCGCCCATGGACAGGGTGTGGCGGAGACCCAGTACTTC.

This chain joins TRBV5-4 and TRBJ2-5; unclear D gene. CDR1 and CDR2 from the germline V gene are SGHNT and YYREEE (reference sequence). The length of the CDR3 is 14 residues. With 4 bases removed from V and 2 bases from J, the gap between germline ends came to 12 bases. Here the CDR3 reads CASSPRGRQETQYF. The CDR3 nucleotides read TGTGCCAGCAGCCCTCGTGGCAGACAAGAGACCCAGTACTTC. The full variable domain, with the rest looked up from reference TRBV5-4 and TRBJ2-5, is ETGVTQSPTHLIKTRGQQVTLRCSSQSGHNTVSWYQQALGQGPQFIFQYYREEENGRGNFPPRFSGLQFPNYSSELNVNALELDDSALYLCASSPRGRQETQYFGPGTRLLVL.

The rearrangement links TRBV6-5 to TRBJ1-2, with D hard to call. CDR3 length equals 14 residues. V lost 2 bases and J lost 2, with 9 bases in between. From germline, CDR1 is MNHEY and CDR2 SVGAGI. The CDR3 DNA reads TGTGCCAGCAGTTACACGGGGTCCAACTATGGCTACACCTTC. This codes for CASSYTGSNYGYTF.

V gene TRBV4-1 combines with J gene TRBJ1-4, with unresolved D. From germline, CDR1 is MGHRA and CDR2 YSYEKL. Trimming took off 5 bases at V and 0 bases at J, with 16 bases between the two ends. The CDR3 is 17 amino acids. The CDR3 bases are TGCGCCAGCAGCAGGCGTGGAGAGGAAGCAACTAATGAAAAACTGTTTTTT. Its protein is CASSRRGEEATNEKLFF.